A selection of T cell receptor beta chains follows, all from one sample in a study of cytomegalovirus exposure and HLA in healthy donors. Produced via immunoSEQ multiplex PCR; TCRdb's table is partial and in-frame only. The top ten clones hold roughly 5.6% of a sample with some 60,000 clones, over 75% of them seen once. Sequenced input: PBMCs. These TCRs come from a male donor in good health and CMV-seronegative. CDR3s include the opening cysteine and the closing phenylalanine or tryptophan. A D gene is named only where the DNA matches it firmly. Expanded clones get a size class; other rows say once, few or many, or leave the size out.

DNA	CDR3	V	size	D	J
TGCGCCAGCAGCACTCAGCGGGGGGCCGGGTCCAATGAGCAGTTCTTC	CASSTQRGAGSNEQFF	TRBV4-3	NA	TRBD2	TRBJ2-1
TGTGCCAGTAGTCCCCAAAAAATAAACTGGGACAGGGATTACGAGCAGTACTTC	CASSPQKINWDRDYEQYF	TRBV19	NA	TRBD1	TRBJ2-7
TGTGCCAGCAGCCCTGGGACTAGCGGGACGGAGACCCAGTACTTC	CASSPGTSGTETQYF	TRBV7-3	NA	TRBD2	TRBJ2-5
TGTGCCACCAGCATGGGCGGGGGGGGTAATGAAAAACTGTTTTTT	CATSMGGGGNEKLFF	TRBV15	few	NA	TRBJ1-4
TGTGCCAGCAGTGAGAGCCCGGACATGAGAAAGTTCTTC	CASSESPDMRKFF	TRBV6-1	once	NA	TRBJ2-1
TGTGCCAGCAGCCGAACTGGGCGCAGGAACAATCAGCCCCAGCATTTT	CASSRTGRRNNQPQHF	TRBV7-9	few	NA	TRBJ1-5
TGTGCCAGCAGTGACTCGAGCGGGGGGGCTGATGAGCAGTTCTTC	CASSDSSGGADEQFF	TRBV6-4	NA	TRBD2	TRBJ2-1
TGTGCCAGCAGTTCAGGGAACTATGGCTACACCTTC	CASSSGNYGYTF	TRBV7-2	NA	NA	TRBJ1-2
TGTGCCAGTACCGACGCGGGGGGGCGGGACAATGAGCAGTTCTTC	CASTDAGGRDNEQFF	TRBV19	NA	TRBD2	TRBJ2-1
TGTGCCAGCAGCTTGGGGCGGGGGTTCACAGATACGCAGTATTTT	CASSLGRGFTDTQYF	TRBV7-9	NA	TRBD2	TRBJ2-3
TGCAGCGTTGAAAAGGACAGCGCGAACACTGAAGCTTTCTTT	CSVEKDSANTEAFF	TRBV29-1	NA	NA	TRBJ1-1
TGTGCCAGCAGCCCCGGGACAGAAGCTTTCTTT	CASSPGTEAFF	TRBV7-9	once	NA	TRBJ1-1
TGTGCCAGCAGTTACAGTCCAGGGGCGGGCTATGGCTACACCTTC	CASSYSPGAGYGYTF	TRBV6-5	NA	NA	TRBJ1-2
TGTGCCAGCAGCTTAGCGGCAGGAGGCGATGAGCAGTTCTTC	CASSLAAGGDEQFF	TRBV7-6	NA	NA	TRBJ2-1
TGTGCCAGTAGCCACACAGGGGCCGGGGAGCTGTTTTTT	CASSHTGAGELFF	TRBV19	NA	TRBD1	TRBJ2-2
TGTGCCAGAAGCTTTCGGGGGGGAAGAAACACCATATATTTT	CARSFRGGRNTIYF	TRBV5-3	NA	NA	TRBJ1-3
TGTGCCAGCAGCTTTGGGAGAACTAGCGGGGGAACCGGGGAGCTGTTTTTT	CASSFGRTSGGTGELFF	TRBV7-2	NA	TRBD2	TRBJ2-2
TGTGCCAGCAGCCCCGACTTAGGTCCGCCGGGACAGGCGAACACTGAAGCTTTCTTT	CASSPDLGPPGQANTEAFF	TRBV7-6	few	TRBD1	TRBJ1-1